The 14 T cell receptor beta chains presented below share a single source sample, sequenced in a study of shared clonotypes between healthy human individuals. TCRdb keeps only in-frame clones here, not all; method: immunoSEQ multiplex PCR. The repertoire holds 1,400,000 or so clones, 98% seen once, with approximately 0.4% in the top ten. Sequences were obtained from naive CD4+ T cells sorted from blood. Documented subset: CD45RA+ positively selected. The receptors here all came from a man younger than 45 in good health.

V and J are TRBV18 and TRBJ1-2, with TRBD1 matching over 7 bases. Germline V gives CDR1 KGHSH, CDR2 LQKENI. V trimming: 3 bases; J trimming: 4 bases; junction bases outside the gene matches: 5. CDR3 length equals 14 residues. CDR3 in DNA: TGTGCCAGCTCACCGGACAGGACTTTCTATGGCTACACCTTC. Encoded protein: CASSPDRTFYGYTF.

V is TRBV5-1 and J is TRBJ2-1; 9 positions agree with TRBD2. With 0 bases clipped from V and 8 bases from J, the junction kept 12 bases outside the gene matches. Germline-derived CDR1 and CDR2 are SGHRS and YFSETQ. The CDR3 consists of 17 residues. CDR3 DNA sequence: TGCGCCAGCAGCTTGGAAGCGGGAGGTCCCTCCTCGTATGAGCAGTTCTTC. Protein product: CASSLEAGGPSSYEQFF.

The chain uses TRBV2 and TRBJ2-7, with D unresolved. The CDR3 loop spans 12 amino acids. Germline loops: CDR1 SNHLY, CDR2 FYNNEI. V lost 6 bases to trimming and J lost 4 bases, with 10 bases between them. The CDR3 protein is CASRGIGYEQYF. CDR3 nucleotide sequence: TGTGCCAGCAGGGGGATTGGGTACGAGCAGTACTTC.

Note on this clone: Other DNA sequences in the same sample also yield this CDR3. The chain couples TRBV7-2 to TRBJ2-3, with 14 bases aligning to TRBD2. The V gene end was trimmed by 5 bases and the J gene end by 5 bases; junction bases not matched to a gene: 6. CDR1 is SGHTA, CDR2 FQGNSA, per germline. CDR3 size: 16 residues. The CDR3 nucleotides read TGTGCCAGCAGCCGACTAGCGGGAGGGCTTGGAGATACGCAGTATTTT. This codes for CASSRLAGGLGDTQYF.

The count of this clone is one. The rearrangement joins TRBV28 to TRBJ2-1; no clear D gene. V lost 5 bases and J lost 6, with 14 bases in between. Germline-derived CDR1 and CDR2 are MDHEN and SYDVKM. The CDR3 totals 14 residues. The CDR3 DNA follows: TGTGCCAGCAGTGTACCAGTTCGAGGCAATGAGCAGTTCTTC. Amino acids: CASSVPVRGNEQFF.

This clone was observed once. The chain links TRBV5-6 to TRBJ1-2, with a possible D match to TRBD1 (6 bases). V lost 3 bases, J lost 4 bases, and 16 bases lay in between. This CDR3 has 15 amino acids. CDR1 and CDR2 (germline): SGHDT, YYEEEE. In DNA form, the CDR3 reads TGTGCCAGCAGCTCCGACCAGACAGGCTCCTATGGCTACACCTTC. This sequence encodes CASSSDQTGSYGYTF. Using reference TRBV5-6 and TRBJ1-2 for the parts outside the CDR3, the full variable domain is DAGVTQSPTHLIKTRGQQVTLRCSPKSGHDTVSWYQQALGQGPQFIFQYYEEEERQRGNFPDRFSGHQFPNYSSELNVNALLLGDSALYLCASSSDQTGSYGYTFGSGTRLTVV.

The CDR3 DNA follows: TGCGCCAGCAGCTATTATAGCGGATCAACACTTAATGAGCAGTTCTTC. As protein: CASSYYSGSTLNEQFF. The rearrangement links TRBV5-1 to TRBJ2-1, with D perhaps matching TRBD2 (6 bases). This CDR3 contains 16 residues. V lost 3 bases and J 7 bases, leaving 20 bases between the germline ends. Germline lookup yields CDR1 SGHRS and CDR2 YFSETQ.

The rearrangement links TRBV7-9 to TRBJ1-5; 8 bases agree with TRBD1. The CDR3 runs 16 residues. CDR1 and CDR2 from the germline V gene are SEHNR and FQNEAQ (reference sequence). V gave up 5 bases and J gave up 2 bases; unmatched junction bases: 8. CDR3 nucleotides: TGTGCCAGCAGCCAAGGACAGGGCCGTGGCAATCAGCCCCAGCATTTT. This gives the protein CASSQGQGRGNQPQHF.

The gene calls are TRBV7-2 and TRBJ1-2; 7 bases are a match to TRBD1. Germline V gene lookup returns CDR1 SGHTA and CDR2 FQGNSA. Trimming cost V 5 bases and J 3 bases; bases outside gene matches: 18. The CDR3 sequence is 18 residues long. This chain's CDR3 is CASSPETRQGVFHYGYTF. CDR3 DNA: TGTGCCAGCAGCCCTGAGACCCGGCAGGGGGTTTTTCACTATGGCTACACCTTC.

V is TRBV10-1 and J is TRBJ2-1; 11 nucleotides match TRBD2. The V gene end was trimmed by 0 bases and the J gene end by 8 bases; junction bases not matched to a gene: 6. The CDR3 runs 16 residues. Germline assignment: CDR1 WNHNN and CDR2 SYGVQD (reference sequence). CDR3 amino acids: CASSESRTSGFYEQFF. In DNA, the CDR3 is TGCGCCAGCAGTGAGTCGAGGACTAGCGGGTTTTATGAGCAGTTCTTC.

This chain connects TRBV19 to TRBJ1-1; no firm D call. With 5 bases removed from V and 3 bases from J, the gap between germline ends came to 10 bases. CDR3 size: 13 residues. Per germline, CDR1 LNHDA and CDR2 SQIVND (reference sequence). The CDR3 DNA reads TGTGCCAGTAGTCCAGAAATCCACACTGAAGCTTTCTTT. Its protein is CASSPEIHTEAFF.

The rearrangement joins TRBV2 to TRBJ1-2; possibly TRBD1 for D (5 bases). There are 14 residues in the CDR3. CDR1 is SNHLY and CDR2 is FYNNEI in the germline V gene. Trimming took off 6 bases at V and 9 bases at J, with 20 bases between the two ends. CDR3 in DNA: TGTGCCAGCAGAACGGGACTCGTGGACGGGAGCTACACCTTC. This gives the protein CASRTGLVDGSYTF.

This CDR3 is CASSSPEYEAFF. CDR3 coding DNA: TGTGCCAGCAGTTCCCCAGAGTATGAAGCTTTCTTT. V gene TRBV6-6 combines with J gene TRBJ1-1; D unclear. Germline CDR1 is MNHNY and CDR2 is SVGAGI (reference sequence). The CDR3 covers 12 residues. V lost 4 bases and J lost 7, with 10 bases in between.

The gene calls are TRBV9 and TRBJ2-1, with D possibly TRBD2 on 5 matching bases. The CDR3 has 15 residues. V lost 0 bases, J lost 3 bases, and 10 bases lay in between. CDR1 is SGDLS and CDR2 is YYNGEE in the germline V gene. CDR3: CASSVVAADYNEQFF. Written as DNA, the CDR3 is TGTGCCAGCAGCGTAGTAGCAGCGGACTACAATGAGCAGTTCTTC.